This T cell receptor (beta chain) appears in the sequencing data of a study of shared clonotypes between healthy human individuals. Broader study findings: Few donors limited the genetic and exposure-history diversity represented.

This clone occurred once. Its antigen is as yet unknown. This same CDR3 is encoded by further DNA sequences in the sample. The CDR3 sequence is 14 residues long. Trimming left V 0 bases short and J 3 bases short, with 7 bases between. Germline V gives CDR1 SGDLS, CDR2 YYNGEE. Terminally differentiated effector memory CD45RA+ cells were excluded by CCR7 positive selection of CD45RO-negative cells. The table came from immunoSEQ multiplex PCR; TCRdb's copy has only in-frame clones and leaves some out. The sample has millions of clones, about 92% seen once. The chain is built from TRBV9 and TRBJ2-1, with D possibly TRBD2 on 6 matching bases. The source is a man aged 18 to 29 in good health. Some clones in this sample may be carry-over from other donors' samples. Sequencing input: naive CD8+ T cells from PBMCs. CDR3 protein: CASSVVGGYNEQFF. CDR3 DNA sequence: TGTGCCAGCAGCGTAGTGGGGGGCTACAATGAGCAGTTCTTC.